This T cell receptor (beta chain) was captured in a study of blood T cell repertoires in COVID-19. As for the study in general: Acute and convalescent COVID-19 samples came from the United States, Italy and Spain. Sample material is recorded as cDNA or gDNA derived from T cells, B-cell-depleted T cells, or PBMCs.

Trimming left V 5 bases short and J 6 bases short, with 13 bases between. Germline lookup yields CDR1 SGHTA and CDR2 FQGNSA. The CDR3 spans 13 residues. Original methodology: Reference gene primer amplification yielded estimated nucleated cell counts. Using immunoSEQ multiplex PCR, the repertoire was profiled, and TCRdb retains in-frame clones only, with some absent. V, J and clone size were drawn from that table, and D and trimming were deduced from the DNA. The sample records about 89,000 clones, about 91% being singletons. The sample holds one count of this clone. The TCR sequence derives from a human donor with active COVID-19. The donor label of this sample is uncertain. The sequenced sample was peripheral blood. This chain connects TRBV7-2 to TRBJ1-1; D unclear. CDR3 amino acids: CASSVYGSAEAFF. The DNA for the CDR3 is TGTGCCAGCAGCGTATACGGGAGTGCTGAAGCTTTCTTT. The complete variable domain, with remaining parts taken from reference TRBV7-2 and TRBJ1-1, reads GAGVSQSPSNKVTEKGKDVELRCDPISGHTALYWYRQSLGQGLEFLIYFQGNSAPDKSGLPSDRFSAERTGGSVSTLTIQRTQQEDSAVYLCASSVYGSAEAFFGQGTRLTVV.